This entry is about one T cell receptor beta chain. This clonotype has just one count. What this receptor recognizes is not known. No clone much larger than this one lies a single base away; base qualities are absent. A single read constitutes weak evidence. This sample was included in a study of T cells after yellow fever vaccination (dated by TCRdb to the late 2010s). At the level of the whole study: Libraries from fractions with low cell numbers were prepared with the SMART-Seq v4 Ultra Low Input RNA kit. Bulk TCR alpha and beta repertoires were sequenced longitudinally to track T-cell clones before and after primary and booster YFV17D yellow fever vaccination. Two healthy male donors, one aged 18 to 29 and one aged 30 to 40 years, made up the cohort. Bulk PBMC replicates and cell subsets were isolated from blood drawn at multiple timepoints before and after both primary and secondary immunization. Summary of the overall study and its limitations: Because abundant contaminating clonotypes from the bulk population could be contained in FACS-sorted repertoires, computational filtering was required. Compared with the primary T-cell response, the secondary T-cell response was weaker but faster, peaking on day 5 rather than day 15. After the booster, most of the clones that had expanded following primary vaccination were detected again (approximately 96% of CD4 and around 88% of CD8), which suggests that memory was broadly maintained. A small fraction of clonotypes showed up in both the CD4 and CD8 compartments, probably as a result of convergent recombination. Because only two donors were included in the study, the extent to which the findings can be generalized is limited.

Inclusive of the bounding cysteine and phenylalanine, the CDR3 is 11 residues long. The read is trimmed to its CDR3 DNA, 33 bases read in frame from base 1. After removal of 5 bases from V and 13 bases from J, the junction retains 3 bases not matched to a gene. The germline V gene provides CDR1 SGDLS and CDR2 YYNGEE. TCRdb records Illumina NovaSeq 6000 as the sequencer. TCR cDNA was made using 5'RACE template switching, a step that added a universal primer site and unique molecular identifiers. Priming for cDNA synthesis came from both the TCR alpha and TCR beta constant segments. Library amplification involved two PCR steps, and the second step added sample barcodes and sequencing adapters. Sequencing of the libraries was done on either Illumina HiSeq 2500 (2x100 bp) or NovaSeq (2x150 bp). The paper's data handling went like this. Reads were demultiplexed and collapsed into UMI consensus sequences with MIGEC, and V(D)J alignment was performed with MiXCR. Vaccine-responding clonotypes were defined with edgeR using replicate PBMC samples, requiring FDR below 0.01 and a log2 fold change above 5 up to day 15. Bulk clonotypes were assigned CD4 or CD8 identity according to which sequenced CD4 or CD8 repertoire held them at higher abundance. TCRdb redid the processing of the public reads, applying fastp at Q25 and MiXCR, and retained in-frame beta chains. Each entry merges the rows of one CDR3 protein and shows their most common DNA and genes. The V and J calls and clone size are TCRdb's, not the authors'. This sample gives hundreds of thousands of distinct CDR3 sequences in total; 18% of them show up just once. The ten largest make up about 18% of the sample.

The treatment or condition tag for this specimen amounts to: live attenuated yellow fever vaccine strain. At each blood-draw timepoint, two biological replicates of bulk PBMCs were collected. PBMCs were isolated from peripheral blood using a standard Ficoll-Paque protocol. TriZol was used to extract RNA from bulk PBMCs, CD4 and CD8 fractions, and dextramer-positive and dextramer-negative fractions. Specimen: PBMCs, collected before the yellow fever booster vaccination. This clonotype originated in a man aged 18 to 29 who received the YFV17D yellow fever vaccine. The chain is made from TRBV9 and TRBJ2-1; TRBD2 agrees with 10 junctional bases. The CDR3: CASSSGGKQFF. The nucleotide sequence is TGTGCCAGCAGTAGCGGGGGGAAACAGTTCTTC.